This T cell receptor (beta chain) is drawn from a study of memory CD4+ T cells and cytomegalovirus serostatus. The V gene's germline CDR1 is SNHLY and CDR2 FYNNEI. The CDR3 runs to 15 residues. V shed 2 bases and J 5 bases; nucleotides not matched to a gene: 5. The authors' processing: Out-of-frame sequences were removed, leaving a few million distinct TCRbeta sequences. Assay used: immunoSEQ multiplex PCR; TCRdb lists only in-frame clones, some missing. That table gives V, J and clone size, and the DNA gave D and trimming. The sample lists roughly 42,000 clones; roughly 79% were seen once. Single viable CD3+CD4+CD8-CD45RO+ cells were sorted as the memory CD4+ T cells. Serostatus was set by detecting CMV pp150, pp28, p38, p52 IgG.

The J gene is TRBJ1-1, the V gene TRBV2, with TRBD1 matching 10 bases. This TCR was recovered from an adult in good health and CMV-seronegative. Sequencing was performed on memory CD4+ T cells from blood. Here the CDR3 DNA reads TGTGCCAGCAGTGAACGAGACAGGGGGCGAACTGAAGCTTTCTTT. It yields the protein CASSERDRGRTEAFF.